This note documents a single T cell receptor (beta chain) sequence. Antigen unknown. This sample was included in a study of T cells in Graves' hyperthyroidism and ophthalmopathy. Study-level information: It was at initial diagnosis, before any treatment, that peripheral blood was collected. Study outcomes and limitations: Ophthalmopathy, which appeared later, was predicted by the model a median about 6.8 months before onset. Stable hyperthyroidism was separated from ophthalmopathy by a model based on 13 V-J features.

The investigators amplified TCR beta CDR3 regions from RNA transcripts. The primer set for the first-round RT-PCR of the TCR CDR3 was HTBI. One entry per CDR3 protein results from TCRdb running MiXCR on the multiplex PCR reads. The sample lists hundreds of thousands of distinct CDR3 sequences; 35% to 40% were seen once. Stable disease denoted Graves' hyperthyroidism without ophthalmopathy progression within 18 months. This receptor was taken from a man between 18 and 29 years old with Graves' hyperthyroidism. Sequenced input: blood.

The CDR3 loop is CATTRASNQPQHF. The CDR3 DNA is TGTGCCACCACTCGGGCATCCAATCAGCCCCAGCATTTT. The rearrangement uses TRBV15 and TRBJ1-5; D is unresolved. V shed 7 bases and J shed 3 bases, with 10 bases lying between them. The CDR3 loop spans 13 amino acids. The germline gives CDR1 LNHNV, CDR2 YYDKDF (reference sequence).